This T cell receptor beta chain was retrieved from a study of cytomegalovirus exposure and HLA in healthy donors. The V gene lost 1 base and the J gene lost 1 base, with 7 bases spanning the gap. CDR1 is MNHNS, CDR2 SASEGT, per germline. The CDR3 is 14 amino acids. PCR was performed using 60 Vbeta and 13 Jbeta primers. This table comes from immunoSEQ multiplex PCR, and its TCRdb copy is limited to in-frame clones, with some not included. The sample yields around 130,000 clones, about 80% seen once. General study findings and limits: One variant, a missense change in DCLRE1C, was linked in a later analysis to TCR beta V- and J-gene trimming. Being productive about 87% or about 30% of the time was typical of most TCR beta V segments in an earlier analysis.

This clone appeared once. Its cognate antigen is unknown. The clonotype originates from a young woman in good health and CMV-seronegative. The sequenced sample was PBMCs. The V call is TRBV6-1, the J call TRBJ1-2; D is possibly TRBD1 (5 bases). CDR3 loop: CASSEGQGNYGYTF. CDR3 in DNA: TGTGCCAGCAGTGAAGGGCAGGGTAACTATGGCTACACCTTC.